The 2 T cell receptor beta chains below were found in one sample sequenced in a study of T cells in localized non-small cell lung cancer. Method: immunoSEQ multiplex PCR; TCRdb's copy keeps in-frame clones and lacks some. This table holds 100,000 or so clones, approximately 91% found once. The sequencing here drew on PBMCs, taken before any cancer treatment. These TCRs come from a woman aged 35-70 years with stage II squamous cell lung carcinoma.

The chain recombines TRBV10-3 with TRBJ2-7, with D tentatively TRBD1 or TRBD2 (5 bases each). The germline V gene encodes CDR1 ENHRY and CDR2 SYGVKD. The ends were cut back, 6 bases at V and 2 bases at J, with 14 bases in the middle. This CDR3 has 14 amino acids. The DNA for the CDR3 is TGTGCCATCAGCCAAGGGGACGGGCCCTACGAGCAGTACTTC. It translates to CAISQGDGPYEQYF.

The chain has TRBV5-1 and TRBJ1-2, with a possible D match to TRBD1 (5 bases). Trimming pared 1 base from V and 4 bases from J, leaving 14 bases between. CDR1 and CDR2 (germline): SGHRS, YFSETQ. The CDR3 runs to 15 residues. Here the CDR3 DNA reads TGCGCCAGCAGCTTGAACCCGACAGCGTCCTATGGCTACACCTTC. It codes for CASSLNPTASYGYTF.